Following are 26 T cell receptor beta chains from one sample sequenced in a study of cytomegalovirus exposure and HLA in healthy donors. The PCR contained 60 Vbeta and 13 Jbeta primers. The assay was immunoSEQ multiplex PCR, and TCRdb's table has in-frame clones only and misses some. The repertoire table contains about 150,000 clones. Input material: PBMCs. Source of these receptors: a woman in her fifties or sixties in good health and CMV-seronegative.

V is TRBV11-2 and J is TRBJ1-3, with D maybe TRBD1 (6 bases). The germline CDR1 and CDR2 sequences are SGHAT and FQNNGV. The CDR3 has 15 amino acids. V shed 8 bases and J shed 0 bases, with 14 bases lying between them. CDR3 loop: CASGRTAGSGNTIYF. The DNA for the CDR3 is TGTGCCAGCGGAAGGACAGCCGGCTCTGGAAACACCATATATTTT.

The chain employs TRBV29-1 and TRBJ1-3; D remains unclear. The V gene lost 8 bases and the J gene lost 2 bases, with 7 bases spanning the gap. The germline V gene encodes CDR1 SQVTM and CDR2 ANQGSEA. This CDR3 has 11 residues. The DNA for the CDR3 is TGCAGCATTCACACTGGAAACACCATATATTTT. This translates into CSIHTGNTIYF.

The chain has TRBV28 and TRBJ1-3; 8 nucleotides line up with TRBD1. The germline V gene has CDR1 MDHEN and CDR2 SYDVKM. The CDR3 totals 15 residues. Trimming at V came to 5 bases and at J to 3 bases, leaving 6 bases not matched to a gene. The CDR3 nucleotides read TGTGCCAGCAGTCCGCCCGGGACAGGTGGAAACACCATATATTTT. This encodes CASSPPGTGGNTIYF.

This CDR3 is CASGGARSYNEQFF. In DNA, the CDR3 is TGTGCCAGCGGTGGGGCTCGCTCCTACAATGAGCAGTTCTTC. The genes are TRBV2 and TRBJ2-1; maybe TRBD1 (5 bases). Germline CDR1 SNHLY, CDR2 FYNNEI. V lost 8 bases and J 0 bases, leaving 11 bases between the germline ends. The CDR3 has 14 amino acids.

The chain is built from TRBV5-6 and TRBJ2-7, with D tentatively TRBD2 (7 bases). V was shortened by 2 bases and J by 5 bases, with 17 bases between the two germline ends. Germline V lookup: CDR1 SGHDT, CDR2 YYEEEE. This CDR3 comprises 15 residues. This chain's CDR3 is CASSFRTRGGDEQYF. The CDR3 DNA is TGTGCCAGCAGCTTCCGGACTAGAGGGGGAGACGAGCAGTACTTC.

The gene calls are TRBV28 and TRBJ1-2, with D maybe TRBD1 (5 bases). CDR3 size: 14 residues. Per germline, CDR1 MDHEN and CDR2 SYDVKM. Trimming shortened V by 6 bases and J by 4 bases, and 15 bases separated the two germline ends. The CDR3 region is CASSTYWGLYGYTF. Here the CDR3 DNA reads TGTGCCAGCAGCACATACTGGGGCCTCTATGGCTACACCTTC.

The J gene is TRBJ2-7, the V gene TRBV5-4, with 15 bases aligning to TRBD2. CDR3 length: 16 amino acids. Per germline, CDR1 SGHNT and CDR2 YYREEE (reference sequence). J lost 6 bases, V lost 0 bases, and 4 bases had no gene match. CDR3 DNA sequence: TGTGCCAGCAGCTTGGGGGGGACTAGCGGGAGGAGCGAGCAGTACTTC. It translates to CASSLGGTSGRSEQYF.

This chain joins TRBV4-1 and TRBJ1-4, with 9 bases identical to TRBD1. The CDR3 contains 14 residues. Germline CDR1 MGHRA, CDR2 YSYEKL. Trimming cost V 0 bases and J 17 bases; bases outside gene matches: 10. The CDR3 nucleotides are TGCGCCAGCAGCCAAGAGGGACAGGGTGCCAACCGTTTTTTT. It encodes CASSQEGQGANRFF.

The chain has TRBV7-2 and TRBJ2-7, with 10 bases fitting TRBD1. CDR3 length: 14 residues. Per the germline V gene, CDR1 is SGHTA and CDR2 is FQGNSA. V was pared by 3 bases and J by 6 bases, with 5 bases of the junction left unmatched. The CDR3 loop reads CASSFSGQGSEQYF. The DNA for the CDR3 is TGTGCCAGCAGCTTTTCGGGACAGGGGTCCGAGCAGTACTTC.

The chain joins TRBV4-1 to TRBJ1-6; no clear D. Germline-derived CDR1 and CDR2 are MGHRA and YSYEKL. This CDR3 contains 12 residues. Trimming stripped 5 bases from V and 7 bases from J, with 6 bases between. CDR3 nucleotide sequence: TGCGCCAGCAGCTTCTACAATTCACCCCTCCACTTT. Its translation: CASSFYNSPLHF.

The CDR3 spells CASSIPSNEQFF. CDR3 sequence (DNA): TGTGCCAGTAGTATACCCTCGAATGAGCAGTTCTTC. The chain uses TRBV19 and TRBJ2-1, with D hard to call. Germline values: CDR1 LNHDA, CDR2 SQIVND (reference sequence). The CDR3 extends over 12 amino acids. Between the trimmed V and J ends, which lost 2 bases and 7 bases, there was a span of 6 bases.

CDR3 sequence: CASSLASGDMGGYTF. CDR3 DNA sequence: TGTGCCAGCAGCTTGGCCTCAGGGGATATGGGAGGCTACACCTTC. The rearrangement uses TRBV5-4 and TRBJ1-2, with D maybe TRBD1 (6 bases). Between the trimmed V and J ends, which lost 0 bases and 8 bases, there was a span of 17 bases. The germline V gene has CDR1 SGHNT and CDR2 YYREEE (reference sequence). The CDR3 covers 15 residues.

The rearrangement links TRBV4-1 to TRBJ1-4; possibly TRBD1 for D (5 bases). V lost 4 bases, J lost 7 bases, and 13 bases lay in between. Germline V CDR1 and CDR2: MGHRA, YSYEKL. CDR3 length equals 14 residues. CDR3 bases: TGCGCCAGCAGCCCACCCAGCAGGGCTGAAAAACTGTTTTTT. This codes for CASSPPSRAEKLFF.

This chain links TRBV7-9 with TRBJ2-6; maybe TRBD1 (6 bases). V dropped 4 bases and J dropped 4 bases, with 11 bases sitting between them. The CDR3 extends over 15 amino acids. Germline lookup yields CDR1 SEHNR and CDR2 FQNEAQ (reference sequence). In DNA form, the CDR3 reads TGTGCCAGCAGCTCTACAGGGACCGGGGCCAACGTCCTGACTTTC. As protein: CASSSTGTGANVLTF.

The V gene is TRBV29-1, the J gene TRBJ1-4; D may be TRBD1 (6 bases). The CDR3 has 15 amino acids. Looked up from germline, CDR1 is SQVTM and CDR2 is ANQGSEA. The V gene lost 5 bases and the J gene lost 0 bases, with 13 bases spanning the gap. The CDR3 region is CSVTKGGATNEKLFF. CDR3 nucleotides: TGCAGCGTTACGAAGGGGGGGGCAACTAATGAAAAACTGTTTTTT.

V and J are TRBV14 and TRBJ2-7, with D unresolved. The CDR3 extends over 13 amino acids. V was pared by 2 bases and J by 0 bases, with 5 bases between. CDR1 SGHDN and CDR2 FVKESK come from the germline V gene. CDR3 loop: CASSQTNSYEQYF. The DNA for the CDR3 is TGTGCCAGCAGCCAAACTAACTCCTACGAGCAGTACTTC.

The chain joins TRBV6-1 to TRBJ1-5, with D unresolved. The CDR3 extends over 13 amino acids. The germline V gene encodes CDR1 MNHNS and CDR2 SASEGT. The V gene lost 8 bases and the J gene lost 3 bases, with 11 bases spanning the gap. CDR3 sequence: CASAGSLNQPQHF. CDR3 sequence (DNA): TGTGCCAGCGCCGGGTCCCTCAATCAGCCCCAGCATTTT.

This chain's CDR3 is CASSPPVKTYEQYF. The CDR3 DNA follows: TGTGCCAGCTCACCACCCGTGAAAACCTACGAGCAGTACTTC. The V call is TRBV18, the J call TRBJ2-5, with D unresolved. The J call is in doubt because the DNA end fits TRBJ2-7 better. Germline lookup yields CDR1 KGHSH and CDR2 LQKENI. The CDR3 covers 14 residues.

The rearrangement joins TRBV18 to TRBJ2-5, with 13 bases fitting TRBD2. Germline CDR1 is KGHSH and CDR2 is LQKENI. This CDR3 has 19 amino acids. With V trimmed by 0 bases and J by 4 bases, 11 bases remained unmatched. CDR3 nucleotides: TGTGCCAGCTCACCACCCAGGACTAGCGGGGGACCCTCCGGAGAGACCCAGTACTTC. Amino acid sequence: CASSPPRTSGGPSGETQYF.

The CDR3 coding sequence is TGTGCCAGCAGCCCGGCCAGGGGGCGATCTGGGGCCAACGTCCTGACTTTC. This encodes CASSPARGRSGANVLTF. The chain has TRBV28 and TRBJ2-6; 8 bases fit TRBD1. The trim removed 6 bases at V and 1 base at J, leaving 8 bases unmatched. The CDR3 consists of 17 residues. CDR1 and CDR2 from the germline V gene are MDHEN and SYDVKM.

This chain connects TRBV7-9 to TRBJ2-7, with a weak D call TRBD1 (6 bases). Trimming stripped 1 base from V and 7 bases from J, with 20 bases between. CDR3 size: 16 residues. The germline V gene encodes CDR1 SEHNR and CDR2 FQNEAQ (reference sequence). CDR3 coding DNA: TGTGCCAGCAGCTTAGTCGGACAGAGTTCCGCTACGGAGCAGTACTTC. Protein sequence: CASSLVGQSSATEQYF.

The chain has TRBV5-1 and TRBJ2-3; weak D call: TRBD1 (6 bases). V dropped 0 bases and J dropped 2 bases, with 13 bases sitting between them. CDR1 and CDR2 (germline): SGHRS, YFSETQ. The CDR3 runs 16 residues. The chain's CDR3 is CASSLGPGQITDTQYF. CDR3 coding DNA: TGCGCCAGCAGCTTGGGCCCGGGACAAATCACAGATACGCAGTATTTT.

This chain connects TRBV14 to TRBJ2-7; the D gene is possibly TRBD1 (7 bases). Trimming cost V 5 bases and J 7 bases, with 15 bases left between them. This CDR3 region has 13 residues. CDR1 is SGHDN, CDR2 FVKESK, per germline. The CDR3 spells CASSWRGLGEQYF. As DNA, the CDR3 is TGTGCCAGCAGCTGGAGGGGGCTAGGGGAGCAGTACTTC.

The chain carries TRBV4-1 and TRBJ2-7, with 7 bases matching TRBD2. V dropped 3 bases and J dropped 2; count of bases not matched to a gene: 4. The CDR3 is 14 amino acids. CDR1 MGHRA and CDR2 YSYEKL come from the germline V gene. CDR3 DNA sequence: TGCGCCAGCAGCCAGGGGGGAGGGGCCTACGAGCAGTACTTC. As protein: CASSQGGGAYEQYF.

The chain recombines TRBV13 with TRBJ2-1; 9 positions agree with TRBD2. This CDR3 region has 14 residues. With 2 bases clipped from V and 5 bases from J, the junction kept 1 base outside the gene matches. Per the germline V gene, CDR1 is PRHDT and CDR2 is FYEKMQ (reference sequence). The chain's CDR3 is CASSLWTSDNEQFF. For the CDR3, the DNA is TGTGCCAGCAGCTTATGGACTAGCGACAATGAGCAGTTCTTC.

The rearrangement uses TRBV28 and TRBJ1-1, with 7 bases fitting TRBD1. Germline V gives CDR1 MDHEN, CDR2 SYDVKM. The CDR3 covers 16 residues. The V segment lost 3 bases and the J segment 1 base; nucleotides outside the gene matches: 8. The CDR3 bases are TGTGCCAGCAGTTTTCCCACAGGGGCTCCGAACACTGAAGCTTTCTTT. Amino acids: CASSFPTGAPNTEAFF.